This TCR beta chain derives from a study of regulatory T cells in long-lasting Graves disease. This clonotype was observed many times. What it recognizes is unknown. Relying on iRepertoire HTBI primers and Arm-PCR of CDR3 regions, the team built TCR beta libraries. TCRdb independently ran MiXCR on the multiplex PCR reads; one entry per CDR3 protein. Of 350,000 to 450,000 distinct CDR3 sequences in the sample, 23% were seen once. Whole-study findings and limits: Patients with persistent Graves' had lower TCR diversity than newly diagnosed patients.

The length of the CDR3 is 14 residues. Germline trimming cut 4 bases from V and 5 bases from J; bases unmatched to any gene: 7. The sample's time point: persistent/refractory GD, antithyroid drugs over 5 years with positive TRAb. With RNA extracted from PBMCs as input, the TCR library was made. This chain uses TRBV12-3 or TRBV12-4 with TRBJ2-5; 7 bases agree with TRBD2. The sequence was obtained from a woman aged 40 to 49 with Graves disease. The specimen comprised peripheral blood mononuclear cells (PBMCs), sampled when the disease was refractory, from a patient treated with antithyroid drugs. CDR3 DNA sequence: TGTGCCAGCAGTTCCACTAGCGACGGGGAGACCCAGTACTTC. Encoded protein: CASSSTSDGETQYF.